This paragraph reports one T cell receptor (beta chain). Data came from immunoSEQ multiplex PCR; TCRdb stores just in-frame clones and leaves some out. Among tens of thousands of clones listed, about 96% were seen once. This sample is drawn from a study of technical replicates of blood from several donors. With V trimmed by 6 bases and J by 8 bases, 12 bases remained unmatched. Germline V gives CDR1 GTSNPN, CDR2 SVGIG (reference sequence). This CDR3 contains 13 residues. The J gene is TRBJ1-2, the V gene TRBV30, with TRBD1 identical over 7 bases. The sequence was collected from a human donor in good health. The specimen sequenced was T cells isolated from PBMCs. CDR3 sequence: CACLTGQFDGYTF. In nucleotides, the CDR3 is TGTGCCTGCCTAACGGGACAGTTCGACGGCTACACCTTC.